The clone carrying this T cell receptor (beta chain) was seen a few times. The data derive from a study of blood T cells in healthy people across ages. About the study: Through template switching, about one barcoded beta molecule was captured per two T cells, as measured in model experiments.

The authors ran a second PCR of roughly 7 to 11 cycles using a sample-barcoded 5' primer and a J-beta primer mix. TCRdb reanalysed the 5' RACE reads using MiXCR and keeps one entry per CDR3 protein. Of 800,000 or so distinct CDR3 sequences listed, roughly 25% are singletons. Germline V gene sequence: CDR1 SQVTM, CDR2 ANQGSEA. The CDR3 is 13 amino acids. V was shortened by 4 bases and J by 0 bases, with 10 bases between the two germline ends. Each sample yielded at least 6 micrograms of PBMC total RNA. The same sample was also used in a study of T cells of mothers and their children. That work states: Reverse transcription into cDNA received all extracted RNA, at around 1.4 ug per 15 ul. Related mother-child pairs showed slightly higher but non-significant overlap than unrelated pairs.

Sequencing used blood. This chain links TRBV29-1 with TRBJ2-7; D gene ambiguous. The sequence came from a boy under 18 in good health. The CDR3 sequence: CSVVSVYSYEQYF. The CDR3 bases are TGCAGCGTTGTTTCAGTGTACTCCTACGAGCAGTACTTC.